This T cell receptor beta chain is from a study of blood T cell repertoires in COVID-19. This CDR3 comprises 11 residues. V was cut by 3 bases and J by 3 bases, with 3 bases left in between. Per germline, CDR1 MNHNS and CDR2 SASEGT. Sequencing was performed with immunoSEQ multiplex PCR; in TCRdb, only in-frame clones are kept and a portion is missing. The sample comprises about 74,000 clones, roughly four fifths of which are singletons, and around 20% rests with the top ten. Sequencing input: peripheral blood. This clonotype originated in a man between 65 and 79 years old with acute or convalescent COVID-19. The rearrangement uses TRBV6-1 and TRBJ2-7; unclear D gene. The CDR3 is CASSDNYEQYF. The CDR3 DNA follows: TGTGCCAGCAGTGACAACTACGAGCAGTACTTC.